This T cell receptor (beta chain) was found in a study of T cells in tumors and immune-related adverse events (dated by TCRdb to the early 2020s). With regard to this clone: No antigen is known for it. No quality values exist for individual bases; no much larger clone is one base distant.

Using the immunoSEQ assay, the TCR beta locus was amplified and sequenced, producing bulk TCR Vbeta CDR3 data. As for the authors' bioinformatics: CDR3s were excluded if they were non-productive, were shorter than 7 amino acids, or did not start with C or end with F/W. Analysis was restricted to specimens with at least 1000 reads, and each clonotype was defined at the amino acid level. Clonality was computed as 1 minus Pielou's evenness. To equalize library sizes, abundance-weighted random subsampling with replacement was performed and repeated 100 times so that 95% confidence intervals could be reported. The Morisita overlap index was used to quantify repertoire overlap, and for each specimen the top 40 clones were checked for overlap with the irAE. Sourced from immuneACCESS, this table was stored by TCRdb with only in-frame sequences that have V and J called. A share of the clones is absent; for the studies checked, an unresolved V gene accounts for under half, and the remainder has no known explanation. The D gene and trimming were derived from the DNA, and the V and J assignments and clone size from that table. The sample includes fewer than 25,000 clones, with 75% to 95% observed a single time. Of the sample, around 1.3% is held by the ten largest clones.

What this sample's treatment or condition label stands for: nivolumab (PD-1 blockade) given before sampling. The DNeasy Blood and Tissue Kit was used to extract DNA from formalin-fixed paraffin-embedded specimens. Cut back by 0 bases and 0 bases, the V and J ends lie 15 bases apart. Inclusive of the bounding cysteine and phenylalanine, the CDR3 is 18 residues long. Only the CDR3 DNA is retained, 54 bases long and in frame from the first base. The germline V gene (reference sequence) gives CDR1 as GTSNPN and CDR2 as SVGIG. Source: lymph node tissue, taken from a patient treated with anti-PD-1 therapy. The V and J segments used are TRBV30 and TRBJ2-6; TRBD2 is a weak D gene call, 6 bases matching. The receptor was isolated from a female donor with metastatic renal cell carcinoma. This receptor carries the CDR3 CAWSVWRGSISGANVLTF. The nucleotide sequence is TGTGCCTGGAGTGTATGGCGGGGTTCCATCTCTGGGGCCAACGTCCTGACTTTC.